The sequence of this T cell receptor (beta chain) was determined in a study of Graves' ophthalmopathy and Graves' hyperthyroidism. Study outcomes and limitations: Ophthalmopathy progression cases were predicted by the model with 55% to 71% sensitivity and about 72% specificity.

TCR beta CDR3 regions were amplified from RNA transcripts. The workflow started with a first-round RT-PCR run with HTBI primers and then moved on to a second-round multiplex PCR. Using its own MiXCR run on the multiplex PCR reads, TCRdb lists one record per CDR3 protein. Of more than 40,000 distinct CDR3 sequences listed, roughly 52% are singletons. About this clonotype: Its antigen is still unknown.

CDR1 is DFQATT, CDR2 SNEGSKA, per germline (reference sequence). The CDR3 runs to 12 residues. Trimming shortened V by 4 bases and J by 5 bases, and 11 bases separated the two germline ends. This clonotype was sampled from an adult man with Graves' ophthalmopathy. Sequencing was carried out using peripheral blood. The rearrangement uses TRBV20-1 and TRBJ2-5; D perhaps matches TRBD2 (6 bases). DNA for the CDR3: TGCAGTGCTATCGATCGGGGGGAGACCCAGTACTTC. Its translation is CSAIDRGETQYF.